Shown below are 14 T cell receptor beta chains from a single sample sequenced in a study of T cells in Graves' hyperthyroidism and ophthalmopathy. Amplified TCR beta CDR3 regions came from RNA transcripts. With the HTBI primer set, the TCR CDR3 went through a first round of RT-PCR. TCRdb fed the multiplex PCR reads into MiXCR, producing one record per CDR3 protein. The table records some 500,000 distinct CDR3 sequences, approximately 15% of them present only once. The source material was blood. The receptor set was obtained from a woman aged 18-29 years with Graves' hyperthyroidism.

This clonotype has ten or more counts. The rearrangement uses TRBV20-1 and TRBJ2-2; 9 bases line up with TRBD2. Germline V CDR1 and CDR2: DFQATT, SNEGSKA (reference sequence). Trimming removed 3 bases from V and 4 bases from J; junction bases left unmatched: 3. CDR3 length: 14 residues. The chain's CDR3 is CSASLLAGTGELFF. DNA for the CDR3: TGCAGTGCTAGCTTACTAGCGGGCACCGGGGAGCTGTTTTTT.

The rearrangement uses TRBV7-6 and TRBJ1-1; possibly TRBD1 for D (5 bases). CDR3 length: 14 amino acids. The germline V and J ends were trimmed by 6 bases and 5 bases, with 16 bases remaining between them. From germline, CDR1 is SGHVS and CDR2 FNYEAQ. The DNA for the CDR3 is TGTGCCAGCAGTTCCAGGGTAATGGGTACTGAAGCTTTCTTT. The encoded protein is CASSSRVMGTEAFF.

The chain combines TRBV6-1 with TRBJ1-2; tentative D call: TRBD1 (5 bases). CDR1 and CDR2 (germline): MNHNS, SASEGT. V lost 6 bases to trimming and J lost 7 bases, with 15 bases between them. CDR3 length: 13 residues. The CDR3 reads CASSLDGGSGYTF. The CDR3 nucleotides read TGTGCCAGCAGCCTGGATGGGGGAAGTGGCTACACCTTC.

This clonotype has ten or more counts. This sequence joins TRBV11-3 and TRBJ2-2; TRBD1 might be the D (5 bases). CDR1 and CDR2 from the germline V gene are SGHNT and YENEEA. V was trimmed by 1 base and J by 6 bases, leaving 15 bases between them. The CDR3 has 16 residues. The CDR3: CASSLARAQRAGELFF. CDR3 DNA sequence: TGTGCCAGCAGCTTAGCCAGGGCCCAACGGGCCGGGGAGCTGTTTTTT.

Many counts were recorded for this clonotype. The chain recombines TRBV15 with TRBJ2-7, with 9 bases matching TRBD2. Germline CDR1 LNHNV, CDR2 YYDKDF (reference sequence). CDR3 length: 14 residues. J gave up 6 bases and V 2 bases, and 5 bases lay outside the gene matches. The chain's CDR3 is CATSRRGLAAEQYF. CDR3 sequence (DNA): TGTGCCACCAGCAGACGGGGACTAGCCGCCGAGCAGTACTTC. The complete variable domain, with remaining parts taken from reference TRBV15 and TRBJ2-7, reads DAMVIQNPRYQVTQFGKPVTLSCSQTLNHNVMYWYQQKSSQAPKLLFHYYDKDFNNEADTPDNFQSRRPNTSFCFLDIRSPGLGDTAMYLCATSRRGLAAEQYFGPGTRLTVT.

The gene calls are TRBV7-9 and TRBJ1-1; possible D gene TRBD1, 5 bases. Germline CDR1 and CDR2: SEHNR and FQNEAQ (reference sequence). The V and J ends lost 4 bases and 3 bases respectively, with 9 bases between them. This CDR3 region has 13 residues. The CDR3 nucleotides are TGTGCCAGCAGCTCTACCAGGGACACTGAAGCTTTCTTT. It translates to CASSSTRDTEAFF.

This clonotype has ten or more counts. J is TRBJ1-2 and V is TRBV12-3 or TRBV12-4; tentative D call: TRBD1 (5 bases). This CDR3 has 14 residues. The V end lost 3 bases, the J end lost 7 bases, and 15 bases lay between the germline ends. CDR3 sequence reads: CASSLPGRLSGYTF. The CDR3 nucleotides are TGTGCCAGCAGTTTGCCAGGGCGTCTTTCTGGCTACACCTTC.

This clonotype was detected ten times or more. The chain links TRBV2 to TRBJ2-2, with D perhaps TRBD1 (5 bases). V shed 4 bases and J shed 1 base, with 10 bases lying between them. CDR3 length: 15 amino acids. The germline gives CDR1 SNHLY, CDR2 FYNNEI. The CDR3 DNA sequence: TGTGCCAGCAGTGTTCCAGGGATGAACACCGGGGAGCTGTTTTTT. Translation: CASSVPGMNTGELFF.

The chain recombines TRBV11-2 with TRBJ2-1, with a weak D call TRBD2 (5 bases). The CDR3 is made up of 16 amino acids. Between the trimmed V and J ends, which lost 0 bases and 11 bases, there was a span of 20 bases. Per germline, CDR1 SGHAT and CDR2 FQNNGV. CDR3 DNA sequence: TGTGCCAGCAGCTTAGACGGCGGGTTGAGAGTAAATCAGCAGTTCTTC. Translated: CASSLDGGLRVNQQFF.

This clonotype was recorded many times. The genes are TRBV27 and TRBJ2-1; D might be TRBD1 or TRBD2, each matching 5 bases. CDR3 length equals 19 residues. Trimming took 6 bases from V and 7 from J, leaving 31 bases between them. CDR1 and CDR2 from the germline V gene are MNHEY and SMNVEV (reference sequence). CDR3 in amino acids: CASRPRGVTTRVGWNEQFF. The CDR3 DNA reads TGTGCCAGCAGGCCGAGGGGTGTTACTACCCGAGTGGGGTGGAATGAGCAGTTCTTC.

This clonotype has at least ten counts. The chain uses TRBV7-9 and TRBJ2-7, with TRBD2 identical over 14 bases. Per germline, CDR1 SEHNR and CDR2 FQNEAQ (reference sequence). The CDR3 consists of 17 residues. V dropped 4 bases and J dropped 2; count of bases not matched to a gene: 7. The CDR3 region has the DNA TGTGCCAGCAGCTCCATGGGGGGACTAGCGGGAGCCTACGAGCAGTACTTC. Amino acid sequence: CASSSMGGLAGAYEQYF.

This clonotype was recorded many times. J is TRBJ1-6 and V is TRBV28, with unresolved D. Germline lookup yields CDR1 MDHEN and CDR2 SYDVKM. V lost 3 bases and J lost 7, with 7 bases in between. The CDR3 runs 13 residues. The CDR3 DNA follows: TGTGCCAGCAGTTTTCCTGGGAATTCACCCCTCCACTTT. Translating it yields CASSFPGNSPLHF.

This clonotype was recorded many times. This chain uses TRBV11-2 with TRBJ2-7; the D gene is possibly TRBD2 (6 bases). Trimming took off 5 bases at V and 2 bases at J, with 13 bases between the two ends. Germline CDR1 SGHAT, CDR2 FQNNGV. The CDR3 has 14 residues. The CDR3 reads CASSQPGTPYEQYF. In nucleotides, the CDR3 is TGTGCCAGCAGCCAACCCGGGACTCCCTACGAGCAGTACTTC.

In this sample, this clonotype turned up many times. The rearrangement joins TRBV18 to TRBJ1-2; 7 nucleotides agree with TRBD1. Germline V gene data show CDR1 as KGHSH and CDR2 as LQKENI. This CDR3 has 14 amino acids. V was pared by 5 bases and J by 5 bases, with 8 bases of the junction left unmatched. The DNA of the CDR3 is TGTGCCAGCTCAGTGACAGGGAGCTTTTATGGCTACACCTTC. Amino acids: CASSVTGSFYGYTF.